The rows below give T cell receptor beta chains drawn from one sample of a study of vaccination and CD4 T cells after COVID-19. TCRdb fed the PCR reads into MiXCR, producing one record per CDR3 protein. The sample has roughly 24,000 distinct CDR3 sequences; 35% to 50% are singletons. Their antigens remain unidentified. Material for sequencing was CD4+ T cells from blood, cultured in vitro. The receptors derive from a human donor who had recovered from COVID-19. Each CDR3 is given with its conserved first and last residue. D genes are given only for firm matches. Clone size, where shown, is once, few, many, or a class for clones that have expanded.

j_call,clone_size,v_call,d_call,cdr3_aa,cdr3_nt
TRBJ2-7,.,TRBV27,.,CASSGRLSSEQYF,TGTGCCAGCAGTGGACGACTAAGCAGCGAGCAGTACTTC
TRBJ2-7,few,TRBV2,TRBD1,CASLGQGSSYEQYF,TGTGCCAGCTTAGGACAGGGGAGCTCCTACGAGCAGTACTTC
TRBJ2-3,.,TRBV7-3,.,CASSARADTQYF,TGTGCCAGCAGCGCCCGGGCAGATACGCAGTATTTT
TRBJ2-1,.,TRBV7-9,.,CASSVSTGLLYNEQFF,TGTGCCAGCAGCGTCTCTACAGGGCTCCTCTACAATGAGCAGTTCTTC
TRBJ2-5,.,TRBV5-1,TRBD2,CASSTGLAGDVETQYF,TGCGCCAGCAGCACCGGACTAGCGGGGGATGTAGAGACCCAGTACTTC
TRBJ1-5,.,TRBV29-1,.,CSAERDLTGYNQPQHF,TGCAGCGCCGAAAGGGACCTTACAGGGTACAATCAGCCCCAGCATTTT
TRBJ2-2,.,TRBV6-1,.,CASRPGGGWNTGELFF,TGTGCCAGCAGGCCGGGCGGCGGGTGGAACACCGGGGAGCTGTTTTTT
TRBJ1-1,once,TRBV5-1,TRBD1,CASSSTGTGNTEAFF,TGCGCCAGCAGCTCTACCGGGACAGGGAACACTGAAGCTTTCTTT
TRBJ2-7,few,TRBV28,TRBD2,CASRTTGAGGAYEQYF,TGTGCCAGCAGGACAACGGGGGCGGGGGGAGCCTACGAGCAGTACTTC
TRBJ1-2,medium-sized,TRBV15,TRBD1,CATSPRQGLHYGYTF,TGTGCCACCAGCCCCCGACAGGGCCTTCACTATGGCTACACCTTC
TRBJ2-7,.,TRBV27,.,CASSFLGSYEQYF,TGTGCCAGCAGTTTTTTGGGCTCCTACGAGCAGTACTTC
TRBJ1-1,few,TRBV27,.,CASRPRENSYLSPKAFF,TGTGCCAGCAGGCCCCGGGAGAACTCATACCTCTCGCCGAAAGCTTTCTTT
TRBJ2-7,.,TRBV10-2,.,CASATLPYEQYF,TGCGCCAGTGCGACACTTCCCTACGAGCAGTACTTC
TRBJ1-4,.,TRBV23-1,.,CASLRRGWGEKLFF,TGCGCCAGCTTGAGGAGGGGATGGGGTGAAAAACTGTTTTTT
TRBJ1-5,few,TRBV19,.,CASSIDPRIWDQPQHF,TGTGCCAGTAGTATAGATCCCAGGATTTGGGATCAGCCCCAGCATTTT
TRBJ1-6,.,TRBV5-1,.,CASSPGQALSPLHF,TGCGCCAGCAGCCCGGGACAAGCACTTTCACCCCTCCACTTT
TRBJ2-7,.,TRBV20-1,TRBD2,CSALIAGVSYEQYF,TGCAGTGCGCTTATAGCGGGAGTCTCCTACGAGCAGTACTTC